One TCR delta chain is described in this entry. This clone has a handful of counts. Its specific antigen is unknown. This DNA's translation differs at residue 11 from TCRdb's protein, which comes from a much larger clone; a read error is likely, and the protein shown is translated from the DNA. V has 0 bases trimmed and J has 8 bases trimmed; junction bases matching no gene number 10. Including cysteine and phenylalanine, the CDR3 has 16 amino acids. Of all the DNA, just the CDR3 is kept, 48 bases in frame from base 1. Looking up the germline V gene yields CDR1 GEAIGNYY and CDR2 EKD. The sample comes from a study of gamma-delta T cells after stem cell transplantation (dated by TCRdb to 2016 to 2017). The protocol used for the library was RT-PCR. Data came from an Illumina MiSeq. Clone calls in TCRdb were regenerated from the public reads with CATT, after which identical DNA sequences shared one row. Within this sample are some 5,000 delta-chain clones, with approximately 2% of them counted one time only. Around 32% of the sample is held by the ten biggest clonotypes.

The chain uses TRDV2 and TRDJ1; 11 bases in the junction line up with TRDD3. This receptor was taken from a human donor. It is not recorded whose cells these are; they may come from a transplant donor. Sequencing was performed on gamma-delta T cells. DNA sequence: TGTGCCTGTGACACCTTAAGTGGGGGATACGTGTGGAAACTCATCTTT. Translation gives CACDTLSGGYVWKLIF.